A selection of T cell receptor beta chains follows, all from one sample in a study of beta chain features in type 1 diabetes. The table came from immunoSEQ multiplex PCR; TCRdb's copy has only in-frame clones and leaves some out. The sample shows a few hundred thousand clones, about 20% of them seen only once. The sequencing input was naive CD4+ T cells from blood. These receptors all come from a woman younger than 30 in good health. Both conserved end residues are part of each CDR3. D genes are given only for firm matches. Only some rows state a clone size, as once, few, many or a class for expanded clones.

D	J	size	V	DNA	CDR3
NA	TRBJ2-1	NA	TRBV29-1	TGCAGCGTTGGTGTATACAATGAGCAGTTCTTC	CSVGVYNEQFF
TRBD1	TRBJ1-3	few	TRBV7-3	TGTGCCAGCAGCCCCGGGACAGGGATAGGAAACACCATATATTTT	CASSPGTGIGNTIYF
TRBD1	TRBJ2-7	few	TRBV29-1	TGCAGCGTTAACAGGGGCGCGCACGAGCAGTACTTC	CSVNRGAHEQYF
TRBD1	TRBJ2-7	NA	TRBV11-2	TGTGCCAGCAGCTCCGACAGGGGGACCTACGAGCAGTACTTC	CASSSDRGTYEQYF
NA	TRBJ2-3	NA	TRBV11-2	TGTGCCAGCAGCTTAGGTACTAGCACAGATACGCAGTATTTT	CASSLGTSTDTQYF
TRBD2	TRBJ2-3	few	TRBV10-3	TGTGCCATCAGTGCGCGACTAGCGGGGGGCAATACGCAGTATTTT	CAISARLAGGNTQYF
TRBD2	TRBJ2-1	NA	TRBV30	TGTGCCTGCCTCCCCAGCGGGAGCTCCTACAATGAGCAGTTCTTC	CACLPSGSSYNEQFF
TRBD2	TRBJ2-3	NA	TRBV5-1	TGCGCCAGCAGCTTGAGGACAGCGGGAGCGTCAGATACGCAGTATTTT	CASSLRTAGASDTQYF
TRBD1	TRBJ1-2	few	TRBV6-1	TGTGCCAGCAGTGGAGGCCCGGGACAGGGGTCCTATGGCTACACCTTC	CASSGGPGQGSYGYTF
NA	TRBJ2-2	NA	TRBV2	TGTGCCAGCAGTGAATATAGCGTTGAAAACACCGGGGAGCTGTTTTTT	CASSEYSVENTGELFF
NA	TRBJ1-2	NA	TRBV21-1	TGTGCCAGCAGCAAAGGGGAAGGGGGCGAAGACTATGGCTACACCTTC	CASSKGEGGEDYGYTF
TRBD2	TRBJ2-3	few	TRBV5-1	TGCGCCAGCTCGCCGCGGGAGGGTTCGCAAGATACGCAGTATTTT	CASSPREGSQDTQYF
TRBD2	TRBJ2-5	NA	TRBV18	TGTGCCAGCTCACCACCCTGGACTAGCAGCCCAGAGACCCAGTACTTC	CASSPPWTSSPETQYF
NA	TRBJ2-6	NA	TRBV4-1	TGCGCCAGCAGGCCCAGGGGCTCAAACTCTGGGGCCAACGTCCTGACTTTC	CASRPRGSNSGANVLTF
NA	TRBJ2-7	few	TRBV11-2	TGTGCCAGCAGCTCTCCTAGTACACCCTACGAGCAGTACTTC	CASSSPSTPYEQYF